The subject of this entry is one T cell receptor (beta chain). Treatment reported: oral pan-JAK inhibitor, 5-10 mg twice daily. Reverse transcription of extracted RNA yielded cDNA, which provided the sequencing template. Generated by immunoSEQ multiplex PCR, the TCRdb table keeps only in-frame clones and is missing some. Among 110,000 to 150,000 clones listed, 45% to 60% were seen once. The sample comes from a study of CD8+ T cells in alopecia areata. This clonotype was obtained from a human donor with alopecia areata. The sequenced sample was CD8+ T cells sorted from blood, obtained at week 4, from a patient treated with tofacitinib.

The CDR3 sequence: CASSHQADDNYGYTF. CDR3 in DNA: TGTGCCAGCAGCCACCAGGCGGACGATAACTATGGCTACACCTTC. The chain uses TRBV4-2 and TRBJ1-2; the D is unclear. CDR1 is LGHNA, CDR2 YNFKEQ, per germline. V was trimmed by 3 bases and J by 1 base, leaving 12 bases between them. CDR3 size: 15 residues.